This T cell receptor beta chain was retrieved from a study of OX40 agonist ivuxolimab in advanced cancers. Whole-study results and caveats: Low normalized T-cell clonal expansion was additionally recorded for some nonresponders.

The V gene's germline CDR1 is SGDLS and CDR2 YYNGEE. This CDR3 region has 13 residues. V lost 0 bases to trimming and J lost 3 bases, with 5 bases between them. Only in-frame clones appear in the TCRdb table, and some are missing; sequencing was by immunoSEQ multiplex PCR. Of about 9,700 clones detected, 75% to 85% appear once; the ten largest clones hold 30%. With regard to this clone: What it binds is unknown.

The rearrangement links TRBV9 to TRBJ2-3; D gene uncertain. The sequence came from an adult with an advanced solid tumor such as melanoma, head and neck, liver or kidney cancer. The sample in question was CD4+ or CD8+ T cells sorted from blood, obtained in a trial of the OX40 agonist ivuxolimab. The CDR3 DNA sequence: TGTGCCAGCAGCGTAGACGGGACAGATACGCAGTATTTT. Its protein is CASSVDGTDTQYF.